The T cell receptor (beta chain) under discussion was sequenced for a study of T cells after yellow fever vaccination. Conversion of TCR transcripts into cDNA relied on 5'RACE template switching, which added a universal primer site and UMIs. TCRdb analysed the 5' RACE reads with MiXCR anew, one entry per CDR3 protein. The sample shows some 320,000 distinct CDR3 sequences, over 3.5% of them seen only once. Regarding the study as a whole: High-abundance clonotypes from the bulk population could contaminate FACS-sorted repertoires.

Trimming cost V 2 bases and J 0 bases, with 8 bases left between them. Germline V CDR1 and CDR2: MNHEY, SVGAGI. The CDR3 contains 15 residues. In its sample, this clonotype was seen a few times. What it binds is unknown. This receptor was obtained from a young man who received the YFV17D yellow fever vaccine. The starting material was PBMCs, obtained 15 days after the yellow fever booster vaccination. The chain uses TRBV6-5 and TRBJ1-3, with D possibly TRBD1 on 5 matching bases. CDR3 sequence: CASSYDRYSGNTIYF. As DNA, the CDR3 is TGTGCCAGCAGTTACGACAGATACTCTGGAAACACCATATATTTT.